A single sample gave rise to the 14 T cell receptor beta chains below, sequenced in a study of metastatic and nonmetastatic thyroid tumors. TCRdb re-analyzed the PCR reads using MiXCR. The sample lists some 40,000 clones; approximately 20% were seen once. None of the patients had undergone any treatment ahead of thyroid surgery. The sequenced material came from blood. The receptors were sampled from a female donor with papillary thyroid cancer or a benign thyroid nodule (not recorded which). Some clones in this sample may be carry-over from other donors' samples.

This clone was seen at least ten times. CDR3 in amino acids: CSAYGQNYGYTF. The CDR3, as DNA: TGCAGTGCTTACGGACAGAACTATGGCTACACCTTC. The rearrangement joins TRBV20-1 to TRBJ1-2, with D possibly matching TRBD1 (6 bases). Germline loops: CDR1 DFQATT, CDR2 SNEGSKA (reference sequence). The length of the CDR3 is 12 residues. V lost 5 bases to trimming and J lost 2 bases, with 9 bases between them.

This clone was seen repeatedly, ten times or more. The V gene is TRBV4-2, the J gene TRBJ1-2; 7 positions match TRBD1. With V trimmed by 11 bases and J by 4 bases, 7 bases remained unmatched. The germline V gene has CDR1 LGHNA and CDR2 YNFKEQ. The CDR3 sequence is 12 residues long. The CDR3 region has the DNA TGTGCCGGCCGGACAGGCCGCTATGGCTACACCTTC. This translates into CAGRTGRYGYTF.

In its sample, this clone ranks as medium-sized. V and J are TRBV28 and TRBJ2-7; 8 positions match TRBD2. Looked up from germline, CDR1 is MDHEN and CDR2 is SYDVKM. The V and J ends lost 5 bases and 4 bases, in that order; junction bases with no gene match: 13. The CDR3 runs to 16 residues. Written as DNA, the CDR3 is TGTGCCAGCAGTCCCTATTTTAGCGGGAATACTTACGAGCAGTACTTC. Its translation: CASSPYFSGNTYEQYF.

A note on this clone: Other DNA sequences in this specimen translate into the identical CDR3. The chain combines TRBV5-1 with TRBJ2-1, with 7 positions matching TRBD2. Looked up from germline, CDR1 is SGHRS and CDR2 is YFSETQ. V was clipped by 0 bases and J by 4 bases; unmatched bases: 4. This CDR3 is built from 15 residues. CDR3 amino acids: CASSLVASGYNEQFF. CDR3 nucleotide sequence: TGCGCCAGCAGCTTGGTAGCTAGCGGATACAATGAGCAGTTCTTC.

This clone has ten or more counts. The chain links TRBV20-1 to TRBJ1-4; 7 nucleotides agree with TRBD1. Germline CDR1 DFQATT, CDR2 SNEGSKA (reference sequence). The trim removed 2 bases at V and 7 bases at J, leaving 7 bases unmatched. This CDR3 has 14 amino acids. The CDR3 bases are TGCAGTGCTAGACCCCAGGGGGAAGGTGAAAAACTGTTTTTT. Protein sequence: CSARPQGEGEKLFF.

In its sample, this clone was seen many times. The CDR3 DNA reads as TGCAGTGCGTTAGCGGGAGGGCCGGGCGAGCAGTACTTC. Translation: CSALAGGPGEQYF. The rearrangement uses TRBV20-1 and TRBJ2-7; TRBD2 agrees at 11 bases. V dropped 6 bases and J dropped 6; count of bases not matched to a gene: 7. Looked up from germline, CDR1 is DFQATT and CDR2 is SNEGSKA (reference sequence). The CDR3 extends over 13 amino acids.

This clone has a count of ten or more. The gene calls are TRBV7-2 and TRBJ1-5; no definite D call. CDR1 and CDR2 from the germline V gene are SGHTA and FQGNSA. The germline V and J ends were trimmed by 5 bases and 1 base, with 9 bases remaining between them. The CDR3 consists of 14 residues. The DNA for the CDR3 is TGTGCCAGCAGCCCCCGACGGAGCAATCAGCCCCAGCATTTT. It yields the protein CASSPRRSNQPQHF.

This clone was detected only a few times. A read error may account for a junction end that differs from germline. The chain carries TRBV27 and TRBJ2-1, with 7 positions matching TRBD2. Per the germline V gene, CDR1 is MNHEY and CDR2 is SMNVEV (reference sequence). This CDR3 comprises 15 residues. CDR3 protein: CANSLVLAENNERFF. The CDR3 bases are TGTGCCAACAGTTTGGTGCTAGCGGAAAACAATGAGCGGTTCTTC.

There are a few counts of this clone. V and J are TRBV28 and TRBJ2-1; tentative D call: TRBD2 (7 bases). Trimming stripped 5 bases from V and 3 bases from J, with 26 bases between. The CDR3 length is 19 residues. Germline CDR1 reads MDHEN; CDR2 reads SYDVKM. In DNA form, the CDR3 reads TGTGCCAGCAGTCACTCTGGACTAGGGGGACACTCCCTCTACAATGAGCAGTTCTTC. Amino acids: CASSHSGLGGHSLYNEQFF.

This clone was counted a few times. V gene TRBV3-1 combines with J gene TRBJ2-1; 13 bases agree with TRBD2. There are 19 residues in the CDR3. The V segment lost 1 base and the J segment 0 bases; nucleotides outside the gene matches: 6. The germline gives CDR1 LGHDT, CDR2 YNNKEL (reference sequence). This chain's CDR3 is CASSQVAGLAGSSYNEQFF. CDR3 coding DNA: TGTGCCAGCAGCCAAGTCGCGGGACTAGCGGGGAGCTCCTACAATGAGCAGTTCTTC.

This rearrangement joins TRBV4-1 to TRBJ2-2; no firm D call. Germline values: CDR1 MGHRA, CDR2 YSYEKL. The length of the CDR3 is 13 residues. V gave up 1 base and J gave up 4 bases, with 4 bases separating them. CDR3 DNA sequence: TGCGCCAGCAGCCAAGGTCTCACCGGGGAGCTGTTTTTT. Translating it yields CASSQGLTGELFF.

A word on this clone: One base away lies a much larger clone, so this may be a sequencing read error. The same CDR3 arises from other DNA sequences in this sample as well. The CDR3: CASSTSLDPLETQYF. Here the CDR3 DNA reads TGTGCCAGTAGTACCTCGCTAGATCCCTTAGAGACCCAGTACTTC. This chain joins TRBV19 and TRBJ2-5; D ambiguous. Germline CDR1 and CDR2: LNHDA and SQIVND (reference sequence). V lost 4 bases to trimming and J lost 4 bases, with 16 bases between them. CDR3 length equals 15 residues.

This clone was detected a few times. The gene calls are TRBV2 and TRBJ1-6; the match to TRBD1 covers 9 bases. CDR3 length equals 14 residues. Per the germline V gene, CDR1 is SNHLY and CDR2 is FYNNEI. Unmatched junction bases numbered 2, after V lost 5 bases and J lost 6 bases. CDR3 region: CASSRDRVNSPLHF. In DNA, the CDR3 is TGTGCCAGCAGTAGGGACAGGGTTAATTCACCCCTCCACTTT.

This rearrangement joins TRBV28 to TRBJ1-5, with TRBD1 identical over 8 bases. This CDR3 is 13 amino acids long. V shed 11 bases and J 5 bases; nucleotides not matched to a gene: 8. Germline CDR1 is MDHEN and CDR2 is SYDVKM. The chain's CDR3 is CAVRQGWDQPQHF. The DNA for the CDR3 is TGTGCCGTCAGACAGGGGTGGGATCAGCCCCAGCATTTT. The entire variable domain, with the rest obtained from reference TRBV28 and TRBJ1-5, is as follows: DVKVTQSSRYLVKRTGEKVFLECVQDMDHENMFWYRQDPGLGLRLIYFSYDVKMKEKGDIPEGYSVSREKKERFSLILESASTNQTSMYLCAVRQGWDQPQHFGDGTRLSIL.